The present T cell receptor beta chain was sequenced within a study of cytomegalovirus exposure and HLA in healthy donors. The table lists this clone with a count of one. 13 Jbeta primers and 60 Vbeta primers were used for the PCR. The assay was immunoSEQ multiplex PCR, and TCRdb's table has in-frame clones only and misses some. The sample includes 150,000 to 200,000 clones, roughly four fifths of them seen just once. The CDR3 runs 14 residues. The J segment lost 4 bases and the V segment lost 4 bases, leaving 8 bases of the junction unmatched. The V gene's germline CDR1 is SGHNT and CDR2 YYREEE (reference sequence).

This clonotype was obtained from a man aged 18 to 30 in good health and CMV-seronegative. Sequencing was done on a sample of PBMCs. This chain uses TRBV5-4 with TRBJ2-7, with TRBD2 identical over 7 bases. CDR3 nucleotides: TGTGCCAGCAGCCCCGGAGGGGAGGGGTACGAGCAGTACTTC. This codes for CASSPGGEGYEQYF.